What follows are 4 T cell receptor beta chains derived from one specimen sequenced in a study of T-cell memory formation after mild COVID-19. TCRdb re-analysed the 5' RACE reads in MiXCR, keeping a single row per CDR3 protein. The sample lists tens of thousands of distinct CDR3 sequences, 11% to 15% seen once, with 30% to 35% in the top ten. Specimen: PBMCs or a T cell subset sorted from them (not recorded which). The receptors stem from an adult woman who had mild COVID-19 (a few samples of this study predate the infection). Cell type and time point are not known.

The rearrangement links TRBV24-1 to TRBJ2-5, with 12 nucleotides matching TRBD2. Germline loops: CDR1 KGHDR, CDR2 SFDVKD. Trimming took 3 bases from V and 5 from J; bases not matched to a gene: 9. This CDR3 has 17 residues. CDR3 loop: CATSDTSKGLAGETQYF. The CDR3 DNA reads as TGTGCCACCAGTGATACAAGTAAAGGACTAGCGGGGGAGACCCAGTACTTC.

This rearrangement joins TRBV11-3 to TRBJ1-1, with no clear D. Germline assignment: CDR1 SGHNT and CDR2 YENEEA. The CDR3 totals 14 residues. The V end was cut by 6 bases, the J end by 6 bases, with 17 bases between. This CDR3 is CASSSTSQISEAFF. CDR3 in DNA: TGTGCCAGCAGTTCAACTTCACAGATCTCTGAAGCTTTCTTT.

This clonotype turned up a few times. V is TRBV5-1 and J is TRBJ2-3; TRBD2 agrees at 10 bases. With 3 bases clipped from V and 6 bases from J, the junction kept 10 bases outside the gene matches. The CDR3 covers 16 residues. The germline V gene encodes CDR1 SGHRS and CDR2 YFSETQ. The DNA of the CDR3 is TGCGCCAGCAGCTCTCCATTCAGCGGGGGGGCTGATACGCAGTATTTT. This translates into CASSSPFSGGADTQYF.

This clonotype has more than one count but fewer than ten. This chain joins TRBV4-3 and TRBJ1-1, with a tentative D call TRBD1 (5 bases). Per the germline V gene, CDR1 is LGHNA and CDR2 is YSLEER. The CDR3 has 13 residues. V was shortened by 4 bases and J by 5 bases, with 11 bases between the two germline ends. In DNA form, the CDR3 reads TGCGCCAGCAGCCTCCTATGGGGGACTGAAGCTTTCTTT. Translating it yields CASSLLWGTEAFF.